One sample yielded the 20 T cell receptor beta chains listed below, sequenced in a study of T cell responses to AZD1222 COVID-19 vaccine. Clones were sequenced by immunoSEQ multiplex PCR, and TCRdb holds only the in-frame ones, with some missing. The repertoire has about 220,000 clones, roughly 91% of them found once; the top ten carry around 1%. The source material was peripheral blood, sampled on day 0 of MenACWY control vaccination. The receptors originated from an adult in good health.

The rearrangement uses TRBV6-1 and TRBJ2-3, with D possibly TRBD2 on 6 matching bases. V was shortened by 3 bases and J by 1 base, with 11 bases between the two germline ends. The CDR3 spans 15 residues. Germline V gene sequence: CDR1 MNHNS, CDR2 SASEGT. CDR3 sequence reads: CASSEGLTRTDTQYF. As DNA, the CDR3 is TGTGCCAGCAGTGAGGGACTTACCCGCACAGATACGCAGTATTTT.

The rearrangement uses TRBV5-1 and TRBJ1-4, with D possibly being TRBD1 (6 bases). Germline loops: CDR1 SGHRS, CDR2 YFSETQ. CDR3 length: 15 amino acids. V was clipped by 0 bases and J by 7 bases, with 13 bases between them. DNA of the CDR3: TGCGCCAGCAGCTTGGACAGGGCCTTTAGTGAAAAACTGTTTTTT. It translates to CASSLDRAFSEKLFF.

The CDR3 loop is CASSPLVQGTAFF. DNA for the CDR3: TGTGCCAGCAGTCCTTTAGTTCAGGGCACAGCTTTCTTT. The chain has TRBV27 and TRBJ1-1, with D possibly being TRBD1 (5 bases). The CDR3 runs 13 residues. The V and J ends lost 5 bases and 10 bases respectively, with 17 bases between them. The germline V gene has CDR1 MNHEY and CDR2 SMNVEV (reference sequence).

The chain carries TRBV29-1 and TRBJ1-5, with D uncertain. The CDR3 length is 13 residues. V dropped 5 bases and J dropped 0 bases, with 8 bases sitting between them. The germline gives CDR1 SQVTM, CDR2 ANQGSEA. CDR3 amino acids: CSVLEYSNQPQHF. The CDR3 DNA follows: TGCAGCGTTTTGGAGTATAGCAATCAGCCCCAGCATTTT.

V and J are TRBV6-1 and TRBJ2-3, with 7 bases lining up with TRBD2. V lost 0 bases, J lost 2 bases, and 11 bases stayed unmatched. Germline V gives CDR1 MNHNS, CDR2 SASEGT. The CDR3 has 18 amino acids. The CDR3 reads CASSEAPPASGPTDTQYF. In DNA, the CDR3 is TGTGCCAGCAGTGAAGCCCCCCCTGCTAGCGGCCCCACAGATACGCAGTATTTT.

The rearrangement links TRBV5-1 to TRBJ2-7, with D perhaps matching TRBD2 (5 bases). Germline CDR1 and CDR2: SGHRS and YFSETQ. This CDR3 has 12 amino acids. The V end lost 5 bases, the J end lost 4 bases, and 10 bases lay between the germline ends. For the CDR3, the DNA is TGCGCCAGCAGTGTGGGAGCGTACGAGCAGTACTTC. It is translated as CASSVGAYEQYF. Variable domain in full (rest from reference TRBV5-1 and TRBJ2-7): KAGVTQTPRYLIKTRGQQVTLSCSPISGHRSVSWYQQTPGQGLQFLFEYFSETQRNKGNFPGRFSGRQFSNSRSEMNVSTLELGDSALYLCASSVGAYEQYFGPGTRLTVT.

The rearrangement joins TRBV5-1 to TRBJ2-3, with 13 bases lining up with TRBD2. Germline assignment: CDR1 SGHRS and CDR2 YFSETQ. There are 16 residues in the CDR3. Trimming cost V 4 bases and J 5 bases; bases outside gene matches: 7. The CDR3 is CASSLGTSGAGDTQYF. In DNA, the CDR3 is TGCGCCAGCAGCCTCGGGACTAGCGGGGCGGGAGATACGCAGTATTTT.

This chain connects TRBV20-1 to TRBJ1-4; a weak D match, TRBD1 (5 bases). V was pared by 3 bases and J by 8 bases, with 13 bases between. Germline V gene lookup returns CDR1 DFQATT and CDR2 SNEGSKA (reference sequence). The length of the CDR3 is 13 residues. For the CDR3, the DNA is TGCAGTGCTAGTTCAGGGTTAAACGAAAAACTGTTTTTT. This codes for CSASSGLNEKLFF.

The chain joins TRBV3-1 (or the pseudogene TRBV3-2) to TRBJ1-2; D may be TRBD1 (6 bases). Germline-derived CDR1 and CDR2 are LGHDT and YNNKEL (reference sequence). V lost 1 base and J 0 bases, leaving 12 bases between the germline ends. The CDR3 runs to 16 residues. CDR3 coding DNA: TGTGCCAGCAGCCAAGGAGGGGGTTGGGCTAACTATGGCTACACCTTC. Translated, it gives CASSQGGGWANYGYTF.

This chain links TRBV30 with TRBJ2-1, with TRBD2 matching over 14 bases. CDR3 length: 15 residues. Trimming at V came to 3 bases and at J to 6 bases, leaving 4 bases not matched to a gene. CDR1 is GTSNPN and CDR2 is SVGIG in the germline V gene (reference sequence). The CDR3 here is CAWRRLAGGPNEQFF. The CDR3 bases are TGTGCCTGGAGGCGACTAGCGGGGGGGCCCAATGAGCAGTTCTTC.

The chain employs TRBV4-1 and TRBJ1-5; 7 bases agree with TRBD1. The germline CDR1 and CDR2 sequences are MGHRA and YSYEKL. V dropped 3 bases and J dropped 2; count of bases not matched to a gene: 10. The CDR3 has 17 amino acids. The CDR3 DNA is TGCGCCAGCAGCCAGGGACACAGGGGCGGAGGCAATCAGCCCCAGCATTTT. Translation gives CASSQGHRGGGNQPQHF.

This chain links TRBV13 with TRBJ2-7; 9 nucleotides line up with TRBD2. V gave up 5 bases and J gave up 4 bases; unmatched junction bases: 3. Germline CDR1 and CDR2: PRHDT and FYEKMQ (reference sequence). This CDR3 has 13 residues. The CDR3 DNA reads TGTGCCAGCAGCCAGGGACTAGCTTACGAGCAGTACTTC. It yields the protein CASSQGLAYEQYF.

This clone was recorded only once. This sequence joins TRBV4-1 and TRBJ2-1; tentatively, D is TRBD2 (7 bases). Trimming took off 3 bases at V and 5 bases at J, with 23 bases between the two ends. The CDR3 covers 18 residues. CDR1 is MGHRA and CDR2 is YSYEKL in the germline V gene. The CDR3 protein is CASSHSKGGTPENNEQFF. The DNA of the CDR3 is TGCGCCAGCAGCCATTCAAAGGGAGGGACACCGGAAAACAATGAGCAGTTCTTC.

The rearrangement links TRBV4-2 to TRBJ1-3; maybe TRBD1 (6 bases). The germline gives CDR1 LGHNA, CDR2 YNFKEQ. V lost 4 bases to trimming and J lost 0 bases, with 19 bases between them. The CDR3 contains 18 residues. The CDR3 here is CASSLQAGATISGNTIYF. CDR3 DNA sequence: TGTGCCAGCAGCCTTCAAGCGGGGGCAACCATCTCTGGAAACACCATATATTTT.

The chain has TRBV29-1 and TRBJ2-7; D is possibly TRBD1 (5 bases). Germline values: CDR1 SQVTM, CDR2 ANQGSEA. The CDR3 is 13 residues long. The germline V and J ends were trimmed by 5 bases and 2 bases, with 13 bases remaining between them. This CDR3 is CSVTGILAYEQYF. In DNA form, the CDR3 reads TGCAGCGTTACAGGAATTTTAGCCTACGAGCAGTACTTC.

The genes are TRBV12-3 or TRBV12-4 and TRBJ1-2; D is unclear. Trimming cost V 7 bases and J 8 bases, with 11 bases left between them. The CDR3 sequence is 11 residues long. The CDR3 loop is CASTLFGGYTF. DNA for the CDR3: TGTGCCAGCACCCTTTTTGGGGGCTACACCTTC.

The gene calls are TRBV6-6 and TRBJ2-2; 8 bases match TRBD2. Germline V gene lookup returns CDR1 MNHNY and CDR2 SVGAGI (reference sequence). With V trimmed by 7 bases and J by 4 bases, 8 bases remained unmatched. The CDR3 runs 15 residues. CDR3 sequence: CASKNSGAGTGELFF. The CDR3, as DNA: TGTGCCAGCAAGAATAGCGGGGCAGGCACCGGGGAGCTGTTTTTT.

The gene calls are TRBV3-1 (or the pseudogene TRBV3-2) and TRBJ2-5; TRBD2 matches 11 bases. This CDR3 region has 17 residues. V dropped 2 bases and J dropped 5; count of bases not matched to a gene: 10. The germline V gene encodes CDR1 LGHDT and CDR2 YNNKEL (reference sequence). CDR3: CASSQLAGGRFSETQYF. CDR3 DNA: TGTGCCAGCAGCCAACTAGCGGGGGGCAGGTTTTCGGAGACCCAGTACTTC.

The chain has TRBV2 and TRBJ1-5; a weak D match, TRBD1 (5 bases). Looked up from germline, CDR1 is SNHLY and CDR2 is FYNNEI. The ends were cut back, 5 bases at V and 3 bases at J, with 17 bases in the middle. This CDR3 contains 16 residues. CDR3 sequence: CASSLPLGGANQPQHF. CDR3 in DNA: TGTGCCAGCAGTCTACCCTTGGGAGGGGCCAATCAGCCCCAGCATTTT.

The chain is built from TRBV14 and TRBJ2-3, with TRBD2 matching 7 bases. CDR1 and CDR2 (germline): SGHDN, FVKESK. The junction had 7 bases not matched to a gene; V was cut back by 3 bases and J by 4 bases. CDR3 length equals 15 residues. CDR3 in amino acids: CASSQLTSVADTQYF. DNA for the CDR3: TGTGCCAGCAGCCAGCTTACTAGCGTTGCAGATACGCAGTATTTT.